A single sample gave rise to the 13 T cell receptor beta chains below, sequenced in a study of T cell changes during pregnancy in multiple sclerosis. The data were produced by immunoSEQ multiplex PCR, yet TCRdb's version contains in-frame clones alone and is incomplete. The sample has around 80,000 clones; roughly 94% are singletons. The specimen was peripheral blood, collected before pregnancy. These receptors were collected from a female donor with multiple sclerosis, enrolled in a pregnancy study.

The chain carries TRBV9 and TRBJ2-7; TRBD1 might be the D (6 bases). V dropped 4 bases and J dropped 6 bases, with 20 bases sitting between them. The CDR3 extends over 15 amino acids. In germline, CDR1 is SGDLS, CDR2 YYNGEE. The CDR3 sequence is CASSPLQGLRGEQYF. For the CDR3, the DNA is TGTGCCAGCAGCCCCTTACAGGGCCTCAGAGGCGAGCAGTACTTC. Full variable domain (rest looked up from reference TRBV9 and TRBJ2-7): DSGVTQTPKHLITATGQRVTLRCSPRSGDLSVYWYQQSLDQGLQFLIQYYNGEERAKGNILERFSAQQFPDLHSELNLSSLELGDSALYFCASSPLQGLRGEQYFGPGTRLTVT.

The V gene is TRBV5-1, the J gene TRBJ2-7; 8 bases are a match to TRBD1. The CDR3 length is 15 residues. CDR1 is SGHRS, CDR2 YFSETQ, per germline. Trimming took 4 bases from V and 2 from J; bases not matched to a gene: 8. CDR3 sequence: CASSHEPTGAYEQYF. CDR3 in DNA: TGCGCCAGCAGCCACGAACCGACAGGGGCCTACGAGCAGTACTTC.

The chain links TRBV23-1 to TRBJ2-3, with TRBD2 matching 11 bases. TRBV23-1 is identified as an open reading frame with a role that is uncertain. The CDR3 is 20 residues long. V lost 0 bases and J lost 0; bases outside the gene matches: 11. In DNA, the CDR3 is TGCGCCAGCAGTCAATCGCTACTAGCGGGAGTGGGGGGGAGCACAGATACGCAGTATTTT. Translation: CASSQSLLAGVGGSTDTQYF.

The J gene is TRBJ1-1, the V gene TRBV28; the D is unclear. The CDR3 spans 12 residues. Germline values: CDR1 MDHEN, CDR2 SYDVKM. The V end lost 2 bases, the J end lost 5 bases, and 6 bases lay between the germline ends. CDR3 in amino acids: CASSLPRTEAFF. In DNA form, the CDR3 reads TGTGCCAGCAGTTTACCGAGGACTGAAGCTTTCTTT.

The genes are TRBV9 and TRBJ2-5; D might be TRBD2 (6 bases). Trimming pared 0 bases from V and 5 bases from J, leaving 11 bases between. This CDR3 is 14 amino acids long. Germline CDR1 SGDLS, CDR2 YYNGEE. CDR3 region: CASSVDGSWETQYF. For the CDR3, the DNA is TGTGCCAGCAGCGTAGACGGGAGCTGGGAGACCCAGTACTTC.

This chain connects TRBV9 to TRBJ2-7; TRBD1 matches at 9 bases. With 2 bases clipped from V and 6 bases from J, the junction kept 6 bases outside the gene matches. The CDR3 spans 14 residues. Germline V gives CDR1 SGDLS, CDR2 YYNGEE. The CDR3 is CASSVVDRGGEQYF. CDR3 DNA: TGTGCCAGCAGCGTTGTGGACAGGGGTGGCGAGCAGTACTTC.

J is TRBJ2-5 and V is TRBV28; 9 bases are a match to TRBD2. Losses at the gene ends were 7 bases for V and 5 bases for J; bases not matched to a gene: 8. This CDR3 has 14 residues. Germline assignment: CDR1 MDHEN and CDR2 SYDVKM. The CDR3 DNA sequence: TGTGCCAGCAAGGGTAGCGGGAGCCCCGAGACCCAGTACTTC. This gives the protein CASKGSGSPETQYF.

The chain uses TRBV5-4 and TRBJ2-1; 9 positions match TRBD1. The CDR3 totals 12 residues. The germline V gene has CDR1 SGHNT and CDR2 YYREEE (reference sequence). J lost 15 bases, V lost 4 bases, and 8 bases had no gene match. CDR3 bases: TGTGCCAGCAGCCCAAACCGGGACAGGGTGTTCTTC. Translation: CASSPNRDRVFF.

The CDR3 coding sequence is TGTGCCAGCAGCCCTGGACTAGCTCTGATAGAGACCCAGTACTTC. This translates into CASSPGLALIETQYF. The chain is built from TRBV5-4 and TRBJ2-5, with 8 bases fitting TRBD2. Germline CDR1 SGHNT, CDR2 YYREEE (reference sequence). The V gene end was trimmed by 4 bases and the J gene end by 4 bases; junction bases not matched to a gene: 9. The CDR3 loop spans 15 amino acids.

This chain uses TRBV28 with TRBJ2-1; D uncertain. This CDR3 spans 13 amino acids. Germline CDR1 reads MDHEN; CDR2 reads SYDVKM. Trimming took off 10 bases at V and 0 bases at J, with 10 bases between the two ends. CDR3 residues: CAIQISSYNEQFF. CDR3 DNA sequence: TGTGCCATTCAAATTAGCTCCTACAATGAGCAGTTCTTC.

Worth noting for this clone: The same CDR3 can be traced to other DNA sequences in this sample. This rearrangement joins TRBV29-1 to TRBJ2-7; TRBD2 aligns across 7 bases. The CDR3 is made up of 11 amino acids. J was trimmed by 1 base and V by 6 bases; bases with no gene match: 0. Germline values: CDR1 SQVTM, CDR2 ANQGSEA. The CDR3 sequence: CSVGGSYEQYF. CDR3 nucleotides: TGCAGCGTGGGGGGGTCCTACGAGCAGTACTTC.

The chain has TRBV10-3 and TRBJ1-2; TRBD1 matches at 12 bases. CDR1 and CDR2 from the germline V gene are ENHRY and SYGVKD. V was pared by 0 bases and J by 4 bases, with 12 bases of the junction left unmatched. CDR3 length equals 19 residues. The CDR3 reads CAISESSVGTGGAGYGYTF. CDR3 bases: TGTGCCATCAGTGAGTCCTCCGTTGGGACAGGGGGCGCGGGCTATGGCTACACCTTC.

The CDR3 region is CASSTSTDTQYF. CDR3 coding DNA: TGTGCCAGCAGCACTAGCACAGATACGCAGTATTTT. The rearrangement uses TRBV7-9 and TRBJ2-3, with unresolved D. Germline V lookup: CDR1 SEHNR, CDR2 FQNEAQ (reference sequence). CDR3 size: 12 residues. V shed 5 bases and J shed 0 bases, with 3 bases lying between them.